This T cell receptor (beta chain) was captured by sequencing in a study of T cell responses to AZD1222 COVID-19 vaccine. Data came from immunoSEQ multiplex PCR; TCRdb stores just in-frame clones and leaves some out. Of under 200,000 clones listed, approximately 91% are singletons. CDR3 length: 12 amino acids. J was trimmed by 7 bases and V by 7 bases; bases with no gene match: 5. Germline CDR1 reads SGHDN; CDR2 reads FVKESK. The study, taken as a whole, reports: As reported, nearly half of all spike-specific TCRs target variant regions that are unmutated. Sampled repertoires all dated from after the peak T cell response.

Points on this clone: Its antigen is not known.

This receptor was taken from an adult in good health. The sequences come from peripheral blood, collected on day 0 of AZD1222 vaccination. The chain recombines TRBV14 with TRBJ2-3; 7 nucleotides match TRBD1. The CDR3 bases are TGTGCCAGCAAGGCAGGGGGTCATACGCAGTATTTT. Translated: CASKAGGHTQYF.